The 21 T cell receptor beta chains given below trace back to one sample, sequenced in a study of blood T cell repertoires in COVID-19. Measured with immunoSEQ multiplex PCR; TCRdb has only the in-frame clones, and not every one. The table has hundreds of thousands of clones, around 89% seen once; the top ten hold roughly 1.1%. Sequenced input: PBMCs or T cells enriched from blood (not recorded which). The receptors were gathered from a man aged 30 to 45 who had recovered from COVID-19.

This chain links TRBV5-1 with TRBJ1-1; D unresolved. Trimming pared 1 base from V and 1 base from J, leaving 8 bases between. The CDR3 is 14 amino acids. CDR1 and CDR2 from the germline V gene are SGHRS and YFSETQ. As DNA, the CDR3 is TGCGCCAGCAGCTTGTCGCCCGGGAACACTGAAGCTTTCTTT. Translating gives CASSLSPGNTEAFF.

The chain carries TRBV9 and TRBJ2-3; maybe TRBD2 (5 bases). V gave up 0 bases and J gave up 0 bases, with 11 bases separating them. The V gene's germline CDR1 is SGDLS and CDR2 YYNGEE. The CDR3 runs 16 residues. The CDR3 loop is CASSVASSESTDTQYF. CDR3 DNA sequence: TGTGCCAGCAGCGTAGCTAGTAGCGAAAGCACAGATACGCAGTATTTT.

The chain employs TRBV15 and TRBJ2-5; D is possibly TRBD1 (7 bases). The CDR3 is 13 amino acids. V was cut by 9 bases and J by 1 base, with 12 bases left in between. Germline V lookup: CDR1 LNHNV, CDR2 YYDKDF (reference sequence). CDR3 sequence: CATRGDSQETQYF. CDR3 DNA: TGTGCCACTCGCGGGGACAGCCAAGAGACCCAGTACTTC.

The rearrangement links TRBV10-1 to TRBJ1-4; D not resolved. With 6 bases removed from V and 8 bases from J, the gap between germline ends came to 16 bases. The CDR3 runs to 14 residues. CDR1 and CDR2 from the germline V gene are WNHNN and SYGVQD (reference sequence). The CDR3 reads CASSDGPGYEKLFF. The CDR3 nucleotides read TGCGCCAGCAGCGATGGCCCTGGTTACGAAAAACTGTTTTTT.

CDR3 amino acids: CASSPGTLVYEQYF. The CDR3 DNA follows: TGTGCCAGCAGTCCCGGGACATTGGTCTACGAGCAGTACTTC. The genes are TRBV28 and TRBJ2-7, with D maybe TRBD1 (6 bases). This CDR3 is 14 amino acids long. Looked up from germline, CDR1 is MDHEN and CDR2 is SYDVKM. Trimming pared 5 bases from V and 3 bases from J, leaving 14 bases between.

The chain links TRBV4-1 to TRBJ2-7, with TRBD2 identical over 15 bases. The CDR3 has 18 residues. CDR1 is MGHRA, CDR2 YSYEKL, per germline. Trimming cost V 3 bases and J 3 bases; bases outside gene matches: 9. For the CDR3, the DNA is TGCGCCAGCAGCCAGCGGGGACTAGCGGGAGGAAGGGGCTACGAGCAGTACTTC. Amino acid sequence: CASSQRGLAGGRGYEQYF.

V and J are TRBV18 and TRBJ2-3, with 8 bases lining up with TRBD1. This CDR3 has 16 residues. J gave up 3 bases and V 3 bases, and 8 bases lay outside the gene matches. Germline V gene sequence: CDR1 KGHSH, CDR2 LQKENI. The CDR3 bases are TGTGCCAGCTCACCTTACGCAGGGGGCAAAACAGATACGCAGTATTTT. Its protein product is CASSPYAGGKTDTQYF.

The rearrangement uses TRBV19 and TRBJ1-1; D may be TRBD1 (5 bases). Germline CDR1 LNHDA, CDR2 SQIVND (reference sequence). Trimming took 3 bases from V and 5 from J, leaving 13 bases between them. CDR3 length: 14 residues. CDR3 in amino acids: CASSIGPEGTEAFF. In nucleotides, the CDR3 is TGTGCCAGTAGTATTGGCCCGGAGGGGACTGAAGCTTTCTTT.

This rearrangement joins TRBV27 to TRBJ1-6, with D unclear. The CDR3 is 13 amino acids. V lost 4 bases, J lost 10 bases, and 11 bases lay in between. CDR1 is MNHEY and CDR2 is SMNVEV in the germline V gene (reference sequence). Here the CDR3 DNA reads TGTGCCAGCAGTTATGCGGTCTCCTCACCCCTCCACTTT. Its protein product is CASSYAVSSPLHF.

The CDR3 DNA reads TGTGCCAGCAGCCCGGACAGGGCTGCAAACACCATATATTTT. Its translation: CASSPDRAANTIYF. This chain connects TRBV9 to TRBJ1-3; 8 nucleotides agree with TRBD1. With V trimmed by 4 bases and J by 6 bases, 6 bases remained unmatched. Per germline, CDR1 SGDLS and CDR2 YYNGEE. The CDR3 extends over 14 amino acids. Full variable domain (remainder filled in from reference TRBV9 and TRBJ1-3): DSGVTQTPKHLITATGQRVTLRCSPRSGDLSVYWYQQSLDQGLQFLIQYYNGEERAKGNILERFSAQQFPDLHSELNLSSLELGDSALYFCASSPDRAANTIYFGEGSWLTVV.

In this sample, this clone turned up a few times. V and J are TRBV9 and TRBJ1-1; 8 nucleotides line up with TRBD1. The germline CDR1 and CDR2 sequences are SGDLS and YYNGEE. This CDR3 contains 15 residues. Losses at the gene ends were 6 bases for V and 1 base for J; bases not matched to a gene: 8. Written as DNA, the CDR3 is TGTGCCAGCACGATTGGGGACAGGCCGAACACTGAAGCTTTCTTT. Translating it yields CASTIGDRPNTEAFF.

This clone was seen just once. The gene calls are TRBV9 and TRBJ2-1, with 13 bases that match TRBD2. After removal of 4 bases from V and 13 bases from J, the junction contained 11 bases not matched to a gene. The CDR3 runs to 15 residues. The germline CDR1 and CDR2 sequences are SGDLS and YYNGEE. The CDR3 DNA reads TGTGCCAGCAGCAGTGGTACTAGCGGGAGGGACTCACAGTTCTTC. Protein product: CASSSGTSGRDSQFF.

The CDR3 loop reads CSATSGKQETQYF. CDR3 coding DNA: TGCAGCGCAACTTCCGGGAAGCAAGAGACCCAGTACTTC. V gene TRBV29-1 combines with J gene TRBJ2-5; D might be TRBD2 (5 bases). Germline assignment: CDR1 SQVTM and CDR2 ANQGSEA. V gave up 7 bases and J gave up 2 bases, with 14 bases separating them. There are 13 residues in the CDR3. Filled out from reference TRBV29-1 and TRBJ2-5, the complete variable domain reads SAVISQKPSRDICQRGTSLTIQCQVDSQVTMMFWYRQQPGQSLTLIATANQGSEATYESGFVIDKFPISRPNLTFSTLTVSNMSPEDSSIYLCSATSGKQETQYFGPGTRLLVL.

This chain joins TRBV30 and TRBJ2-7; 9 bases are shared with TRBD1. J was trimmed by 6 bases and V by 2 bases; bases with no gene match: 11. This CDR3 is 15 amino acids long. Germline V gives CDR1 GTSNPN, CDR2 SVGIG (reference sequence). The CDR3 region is CAWSTRTGVYSEQYF. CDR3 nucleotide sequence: TGTGCCTGGAGTACCAGGACAGGGGTATACTCCGAGCAGTACTTC.

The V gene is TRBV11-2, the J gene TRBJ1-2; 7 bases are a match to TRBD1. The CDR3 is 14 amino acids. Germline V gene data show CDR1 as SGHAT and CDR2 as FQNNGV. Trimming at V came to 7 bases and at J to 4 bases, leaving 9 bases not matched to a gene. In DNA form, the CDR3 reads TGTGCCAGCACCCAGGCCGGGACAGCCTATGGCTACACCTTC. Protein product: CASTQAGTAYGYTF.

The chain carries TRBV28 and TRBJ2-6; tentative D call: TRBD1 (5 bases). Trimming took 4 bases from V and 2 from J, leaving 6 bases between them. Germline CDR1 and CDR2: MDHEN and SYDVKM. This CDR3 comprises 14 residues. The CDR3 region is CASSSGTGANVLTF. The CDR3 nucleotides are TGTGCCAGCAGTTCAGGGACTGGGGCCAACGTCCTGACTTTC.

This CDR3 is CASSLIWRGTYGYTF. CDR3 nucleotides: TGTGCCAGCAGTTTAATCTGGCGGGGGACCTATGGCTACACCTTC. The chain employs TRBV28 and TRBJ1-2; tentatively, D is TRBD1 (5 bases). This CDR3 is built from 15 residues. Trimming removed 2 bases from V and 4 bases from J, with 14 bases in between. CDR1 MDHEN and CDR2 SYDVKM come from the germline V gene.

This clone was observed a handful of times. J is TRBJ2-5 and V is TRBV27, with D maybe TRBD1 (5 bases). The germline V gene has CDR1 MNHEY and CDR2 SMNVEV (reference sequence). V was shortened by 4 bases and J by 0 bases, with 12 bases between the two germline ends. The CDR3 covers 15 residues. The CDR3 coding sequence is TGTGCCAGCAGTTCCAACCGACAGCACCAAGAGACCCAGTACTTC. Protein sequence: CASSSNRQHQETQYF.

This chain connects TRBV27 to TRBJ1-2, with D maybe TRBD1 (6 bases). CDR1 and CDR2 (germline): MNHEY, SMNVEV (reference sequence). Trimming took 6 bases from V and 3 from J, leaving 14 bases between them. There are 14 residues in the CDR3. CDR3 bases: TGTGCCAGCAGCCTAAAACAGGGTTACTATGGCTACACCTTC. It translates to CASSLKQGYYGYTF.

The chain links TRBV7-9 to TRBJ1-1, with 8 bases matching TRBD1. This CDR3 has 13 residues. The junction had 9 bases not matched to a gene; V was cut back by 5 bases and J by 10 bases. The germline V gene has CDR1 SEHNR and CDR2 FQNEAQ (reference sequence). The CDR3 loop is CASSPGTGVAAFF. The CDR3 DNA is TGTGCCAGCAGCCCCGGGACAGGAGTCGCAGCTTTCTTT.

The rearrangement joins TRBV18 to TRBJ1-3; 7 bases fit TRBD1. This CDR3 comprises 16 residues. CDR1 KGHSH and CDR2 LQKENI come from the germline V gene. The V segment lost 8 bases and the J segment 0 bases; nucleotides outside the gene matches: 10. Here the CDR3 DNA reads TGTGCCAGCACCCAAGGGACAGCGAGCTCTGGAAACACCATATATTTT. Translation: CASTQGTASSGNTIYF.